This record covers a single TCR beta chain. Antigen specificity is unknown. Between the trimmed V and J ends, which lost 2 bases and 1 base, there was a span of 14 bases. Germline loops: CDR1 LNHDA, CDR2 SQIVND (reference sequence). This CDR3 has 16 amino acids. The data are from a study of cytomegalovirus exposure and HLA in healthy donors. PCR employed 60 Vbeta and 13 Jbeta primers. Repertoires were generated with immunoSEQ multiplex PCR, while TCRdb's copy carries only in-frame clones and drops some. In the table there are about 130,000 clones, about 80% of which are singletons. Whole-study results and caveats: Listed as cytomegalovirus-associated were 164 TCR beta chains. Under in vitro conditions, a few CMV-associated chains were confirmed as specific for CMV antigens.

The chain couples TRBV19 to TRBJ1-1; D not certain. This TCR was sampled from a human donor in good health. What was sequenced was PBMCs. The chain's CDR3 is CASSIMGFVKNTEAFF. CDR3 DNA sequence: TGTGCCAGTAGTATAATGGGCTTTGTCAAGAACACTGAAGCTTTCTTT.